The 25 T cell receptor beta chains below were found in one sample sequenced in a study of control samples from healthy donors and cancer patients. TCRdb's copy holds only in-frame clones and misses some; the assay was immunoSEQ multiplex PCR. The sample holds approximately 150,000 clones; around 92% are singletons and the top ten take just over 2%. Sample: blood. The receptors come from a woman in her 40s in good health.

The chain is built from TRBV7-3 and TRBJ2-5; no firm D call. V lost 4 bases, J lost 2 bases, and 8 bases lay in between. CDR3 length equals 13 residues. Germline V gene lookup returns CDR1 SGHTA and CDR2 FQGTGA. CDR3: CASSSAYQETQYF. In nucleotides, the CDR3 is TGTGCCAGCAGCTCGGCTTATCAAGAGACCCAGTACTTC.

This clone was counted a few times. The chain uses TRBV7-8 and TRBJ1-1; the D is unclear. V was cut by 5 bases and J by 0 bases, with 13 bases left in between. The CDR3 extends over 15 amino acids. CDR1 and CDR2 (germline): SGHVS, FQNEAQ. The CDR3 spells CASSPSNFLNTEAFF. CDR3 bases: TGTGCCAGCAGCCCTTCTAACTTCCTGAACACTGAAGCTTTCTTT. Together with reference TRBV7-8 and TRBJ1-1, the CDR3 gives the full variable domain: GAGVSQSPRYKVAKRGQDVALRCDPISGHVSLFWYQQALGQGPEFLTYFQNEAQLDKSGLPSDRFFAERPEGSVSTLKIQRTQQEDSAVYLCASSPSNFLNTEAFFGQGTRLTVV.

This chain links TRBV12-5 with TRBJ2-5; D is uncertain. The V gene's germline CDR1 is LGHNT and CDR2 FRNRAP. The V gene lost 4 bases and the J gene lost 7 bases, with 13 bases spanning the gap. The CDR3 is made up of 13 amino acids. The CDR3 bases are TGTGCTAGTGGTTCCTCCGGGTCAGGGACCCAGTACTTC. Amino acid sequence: CASGSSGSGTQYF.

This CDR3 is CASVSRGPNTEAFF. DNA of the CDR3: TGTGCCAGCGTCTCCCGAGGGCCGAACACTGAAGCTTTCTTT. The genes are TRBV6-5 and TRBJ1-1; no clear D. Germline V gene lookup returns CDR1 MNHEY and CDR2 SVGAGI. The CDR3 loop spans 14 amino acids. Trimming left V 8 bases short and J 1 base short, with 14 bases between.

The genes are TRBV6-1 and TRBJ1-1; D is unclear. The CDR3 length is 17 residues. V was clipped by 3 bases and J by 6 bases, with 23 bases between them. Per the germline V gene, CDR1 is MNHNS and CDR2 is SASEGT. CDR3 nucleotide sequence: TGTGCCAGCAGTGATCGGGAGGTCGTGGGAAGAGCGGCTGAAGCTTTCTTT. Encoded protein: CASSDREVVGRAAEAFF.

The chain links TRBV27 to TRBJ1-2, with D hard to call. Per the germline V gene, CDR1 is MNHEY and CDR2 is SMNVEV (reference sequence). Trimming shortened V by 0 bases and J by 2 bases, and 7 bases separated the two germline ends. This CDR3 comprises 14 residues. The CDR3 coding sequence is TGTGCCAGCAGTTTATCTGAGGGAAACTATGGCTACACCTTC. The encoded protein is CASSLSEGNYGYTF.

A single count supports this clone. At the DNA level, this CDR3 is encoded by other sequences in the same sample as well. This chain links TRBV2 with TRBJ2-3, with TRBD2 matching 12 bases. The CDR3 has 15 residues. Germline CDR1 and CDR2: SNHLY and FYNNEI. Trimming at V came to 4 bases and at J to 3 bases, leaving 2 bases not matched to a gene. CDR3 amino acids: CASSGLAGVTDTQYF. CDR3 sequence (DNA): TGTGCCAGCAGTGGACTAGCGGGGGTGACAGATACGCAGTATTTT.

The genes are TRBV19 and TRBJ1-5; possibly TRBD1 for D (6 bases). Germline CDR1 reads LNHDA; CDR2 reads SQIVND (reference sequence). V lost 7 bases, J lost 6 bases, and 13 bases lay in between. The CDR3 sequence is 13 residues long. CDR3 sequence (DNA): TGTGCCAGTACCAGGGGAGAAAGTCAGCCCCAGCATTTT. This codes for CASTRGESQPQHF.

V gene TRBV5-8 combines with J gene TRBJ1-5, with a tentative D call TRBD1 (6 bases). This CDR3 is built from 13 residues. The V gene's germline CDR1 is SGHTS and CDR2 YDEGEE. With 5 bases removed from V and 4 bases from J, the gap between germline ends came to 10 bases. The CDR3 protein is CASSSQGNQPQHF. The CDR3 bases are TGTGCCAGCAGTTCTCAGGGGAATCAGCCCCAGCATTTT.

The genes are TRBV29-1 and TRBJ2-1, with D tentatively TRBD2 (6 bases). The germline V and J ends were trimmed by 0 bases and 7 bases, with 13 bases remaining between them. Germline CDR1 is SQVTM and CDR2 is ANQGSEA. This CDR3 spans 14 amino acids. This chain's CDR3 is CSVEDGTRGNEQFF. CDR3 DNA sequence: TGCAGCGTTGAAGACGGGACTCGGGGGAATGAGCAGTTCTTC.

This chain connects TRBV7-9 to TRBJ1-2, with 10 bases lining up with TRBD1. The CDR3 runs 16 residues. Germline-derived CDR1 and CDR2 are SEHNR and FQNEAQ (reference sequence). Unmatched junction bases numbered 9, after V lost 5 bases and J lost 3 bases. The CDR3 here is CASSAGLDRGYYGYTF. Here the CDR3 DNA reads TGTGCCAGCAGCGCTGGCCTGGACAGGGGGTACTATGGCTACACCTTC. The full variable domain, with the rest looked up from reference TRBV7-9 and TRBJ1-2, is DTGVSQNPRHKITKRGQNVTFRCDPISEHNRLYWYRQTLGQGPEFLTYFQNEAQLEKSRLLSDRFSAERPKGSFSTLEIQRTEQGDSAMYLCASSAGLDRGYYGYTFGSGTRLTVV.

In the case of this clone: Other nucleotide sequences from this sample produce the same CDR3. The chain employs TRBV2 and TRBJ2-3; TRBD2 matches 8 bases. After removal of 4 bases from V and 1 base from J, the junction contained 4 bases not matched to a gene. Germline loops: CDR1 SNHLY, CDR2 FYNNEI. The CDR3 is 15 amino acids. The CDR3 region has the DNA TGTGCCAGCAGTGGAAGAGCGGGGGGCACAGATACGCAGTATTTT. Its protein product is CASSGRAGGTDTQYF.

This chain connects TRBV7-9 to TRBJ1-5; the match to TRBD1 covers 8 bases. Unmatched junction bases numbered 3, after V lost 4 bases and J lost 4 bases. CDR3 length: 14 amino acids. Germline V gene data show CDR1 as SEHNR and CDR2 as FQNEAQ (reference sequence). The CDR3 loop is CASSSQGGNQPQHF. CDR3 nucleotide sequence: TGTGCCAGCAGCTCACAGGGGGGGAATCAGCCCCAGCATTTT.

CDR3 sequence: CASGGEYNSPLHF. DNA for the CDR3: TGTGCCAGCGGCGGGGAGTATAATTCACCCCTCCACTTT. The rearrangement links TRBV2 to TRBJ1-6, with D unresolved. The V and J ends lost 8 bases and 4 bases respectively, with 9 bases between them. The germline gives CDR1 SNHLY, CDR2 FYNNEI. This CDR3 region has 13 residues.

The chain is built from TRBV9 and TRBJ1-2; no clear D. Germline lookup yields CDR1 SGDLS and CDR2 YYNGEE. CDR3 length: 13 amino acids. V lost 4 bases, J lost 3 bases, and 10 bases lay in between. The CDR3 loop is CASSRDRDYGYTF. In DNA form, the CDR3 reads TGTGCCAGCAGCCGAGACCGGGACTATGGCTACACCTTC.

CDR3 DNA: TGTGCCAGCAGCTTGGGACAGCCGACCCTCTATGGCTACACCTTC. It translates to CASSLGQPTLYGYTF. The rearrangement links TRBV5-6 to TRBJ1-2; TRBD1 might be the D (5 bases). Trimming removed 0 bases at V and 4 bases at J, with 13 bases between. The CDR3 extends over 15 amino acids. CDR1 SGHDT and CDR2 YYEEEE come from the germline V gene.

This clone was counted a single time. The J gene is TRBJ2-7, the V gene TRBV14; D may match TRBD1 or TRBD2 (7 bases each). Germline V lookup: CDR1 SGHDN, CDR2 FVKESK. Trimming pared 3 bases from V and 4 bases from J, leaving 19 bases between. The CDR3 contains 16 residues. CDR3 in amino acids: CASSHQVRGDRYEQYF. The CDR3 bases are TGTGCCAGCAGCCACCAAGTCCGGGGGGACAGATACGAGCAGTACTTC.

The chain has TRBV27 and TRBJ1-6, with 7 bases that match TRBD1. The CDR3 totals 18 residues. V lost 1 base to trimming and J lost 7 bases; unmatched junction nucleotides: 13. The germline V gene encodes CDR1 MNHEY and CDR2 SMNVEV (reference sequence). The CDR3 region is CASSLFPPLQGTNSPLHF. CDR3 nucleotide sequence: TGTGCCAGCAGTTTATTCCCTCCCTTACAGGGGACCAATTCACCCCTCCACTTT.

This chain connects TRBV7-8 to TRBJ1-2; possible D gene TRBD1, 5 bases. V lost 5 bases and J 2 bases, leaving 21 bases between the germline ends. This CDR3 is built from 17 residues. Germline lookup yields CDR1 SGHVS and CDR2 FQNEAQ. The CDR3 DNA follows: TGTGCCAGCAGCCTTAAGGGCCCCGGATGGGGGAACTATGGCTACACCTTC. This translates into CASSLKGPGWGNYGYTF.

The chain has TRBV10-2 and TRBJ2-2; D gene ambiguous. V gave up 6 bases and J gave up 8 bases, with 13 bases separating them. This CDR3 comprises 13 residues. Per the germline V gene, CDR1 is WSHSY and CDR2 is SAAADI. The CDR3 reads CASRADPLGELFF. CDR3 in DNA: TGCGCCAGCAGAGCCGATCCTTTAGGGGAGCTGTTTTTT.

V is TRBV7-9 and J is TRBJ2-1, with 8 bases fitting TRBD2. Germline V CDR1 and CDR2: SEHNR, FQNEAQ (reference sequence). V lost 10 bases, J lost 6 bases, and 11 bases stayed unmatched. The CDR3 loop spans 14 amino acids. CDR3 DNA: TGTGCCATCAAACCGGCGGGGGGCGTCAATGAGCAGTTCTTC. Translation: CAIKPAGGVNEQFF.

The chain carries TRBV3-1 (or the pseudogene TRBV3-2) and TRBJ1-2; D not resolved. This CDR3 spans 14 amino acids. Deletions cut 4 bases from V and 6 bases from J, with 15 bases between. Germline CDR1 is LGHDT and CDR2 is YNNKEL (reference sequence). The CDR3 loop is CASSPSGGMDGYTF. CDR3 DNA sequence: TGTGCCAGCAGCCCCTCTGGCGGCATGGATGGCTACACCTTC.

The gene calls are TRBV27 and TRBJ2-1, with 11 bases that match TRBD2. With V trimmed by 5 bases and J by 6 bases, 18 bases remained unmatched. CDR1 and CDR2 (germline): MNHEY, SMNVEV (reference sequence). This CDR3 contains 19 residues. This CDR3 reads CASSPYVDPSGGPSNEQFF. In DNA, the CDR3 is TGTGCCAGCAGTCCTTACGTCGATCCTAGCGGGGGGCCGTCCAATGAGCAGTTCTTC.

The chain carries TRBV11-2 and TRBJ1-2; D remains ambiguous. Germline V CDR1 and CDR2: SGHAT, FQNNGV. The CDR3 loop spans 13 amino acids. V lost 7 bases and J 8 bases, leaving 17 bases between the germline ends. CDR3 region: CASTRRTTGGYTF. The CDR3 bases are TGTGCCAGCACAAGGCGAACCACTGGCGGCTACACCTTC.

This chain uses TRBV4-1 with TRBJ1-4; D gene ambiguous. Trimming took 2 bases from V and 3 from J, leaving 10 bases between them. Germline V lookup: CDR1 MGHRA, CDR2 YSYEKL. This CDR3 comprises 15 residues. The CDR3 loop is CASSQTPGPNEKLFF. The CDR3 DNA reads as TGCGCCAGCAGCCAAACCCCGGGCCCTAATGAAAAACTGTTTTTT.